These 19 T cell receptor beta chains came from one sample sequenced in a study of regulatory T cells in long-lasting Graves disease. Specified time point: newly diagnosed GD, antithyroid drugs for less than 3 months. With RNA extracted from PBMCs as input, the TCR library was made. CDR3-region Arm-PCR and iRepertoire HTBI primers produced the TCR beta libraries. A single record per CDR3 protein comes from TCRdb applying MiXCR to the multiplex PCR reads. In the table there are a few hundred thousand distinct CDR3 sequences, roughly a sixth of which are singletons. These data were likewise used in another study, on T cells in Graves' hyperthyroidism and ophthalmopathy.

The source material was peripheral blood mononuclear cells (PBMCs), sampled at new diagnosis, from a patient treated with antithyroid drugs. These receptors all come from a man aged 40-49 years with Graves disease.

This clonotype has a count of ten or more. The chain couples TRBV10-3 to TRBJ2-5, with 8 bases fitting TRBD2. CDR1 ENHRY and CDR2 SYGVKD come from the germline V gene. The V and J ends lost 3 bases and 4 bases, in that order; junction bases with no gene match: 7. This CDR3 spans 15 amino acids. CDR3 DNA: TGTGCCATCAGTGAAGGACGGGGGGGCCGAGAGACCCAGTACTTC. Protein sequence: CAISEGRGGRETQYF.

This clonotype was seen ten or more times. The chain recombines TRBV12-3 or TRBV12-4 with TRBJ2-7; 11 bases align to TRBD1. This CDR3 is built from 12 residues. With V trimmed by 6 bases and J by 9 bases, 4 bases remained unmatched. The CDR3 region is CASRYGTGGQYF. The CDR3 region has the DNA TGTGCCAGCAGATATGGGACAGGGGGGCAGTACTTC.

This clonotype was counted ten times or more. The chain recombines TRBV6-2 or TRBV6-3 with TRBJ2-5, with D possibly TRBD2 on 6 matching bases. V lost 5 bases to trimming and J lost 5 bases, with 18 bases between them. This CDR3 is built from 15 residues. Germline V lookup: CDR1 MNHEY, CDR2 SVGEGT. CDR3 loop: CASSKRRDSGETQYF. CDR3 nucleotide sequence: TGTGCCAGCAGTAAAAGGAGGGACTCGGGGGAGACCCAGTACTTC.

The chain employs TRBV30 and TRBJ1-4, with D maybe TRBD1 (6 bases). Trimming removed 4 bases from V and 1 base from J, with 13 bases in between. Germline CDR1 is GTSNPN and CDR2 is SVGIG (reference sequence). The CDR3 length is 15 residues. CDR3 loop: CAWTRFRGTNEKLFF. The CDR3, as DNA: TGTGCCTGGACCCGATTCAGGGGAACTAATGAAAAACTGTTTTTT.

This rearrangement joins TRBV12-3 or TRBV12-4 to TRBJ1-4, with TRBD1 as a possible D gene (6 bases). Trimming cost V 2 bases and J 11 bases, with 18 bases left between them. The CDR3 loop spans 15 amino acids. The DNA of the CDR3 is TGTGCCAGCAGTTTAAGTTGGGGGACAACTGATAAACTGTTTTTT. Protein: CASSLSWGTTDKLFF.

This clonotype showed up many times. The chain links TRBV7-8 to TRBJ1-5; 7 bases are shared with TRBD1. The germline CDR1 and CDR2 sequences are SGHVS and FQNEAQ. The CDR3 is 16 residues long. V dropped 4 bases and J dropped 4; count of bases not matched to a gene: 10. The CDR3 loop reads CASSSLTGDGNQPQHF. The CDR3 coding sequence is TGTGCCAGCAGCTCCTTAACAGGGGACGGAAATCAGCCCCAGCATTTT.

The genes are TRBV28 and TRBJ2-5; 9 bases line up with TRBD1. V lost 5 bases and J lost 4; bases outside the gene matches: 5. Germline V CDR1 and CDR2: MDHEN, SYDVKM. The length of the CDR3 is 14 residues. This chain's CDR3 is CASSRNRGRETQYF. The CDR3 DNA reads TGTGCCAGCAGTAGAAACAGGGGGCGAGAGACCCAGTACTTC.

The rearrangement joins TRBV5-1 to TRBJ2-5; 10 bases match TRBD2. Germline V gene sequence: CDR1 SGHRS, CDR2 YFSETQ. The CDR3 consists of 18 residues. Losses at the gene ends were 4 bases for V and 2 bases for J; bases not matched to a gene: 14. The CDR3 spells CASSPPSGGRPGQETQYF. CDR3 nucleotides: TGCGCCAGCAGCCCCCCTAGCGGGGGTCGACCAGGACAAGAGACCCAGTACTTC.

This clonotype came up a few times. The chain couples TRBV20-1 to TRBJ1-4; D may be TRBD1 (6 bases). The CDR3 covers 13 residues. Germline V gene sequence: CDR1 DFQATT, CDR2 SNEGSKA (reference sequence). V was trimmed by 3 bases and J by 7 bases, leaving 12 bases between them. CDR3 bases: TGCAGTGCTAGTCAGGGGTCCCGTGAAAAACTGTTTTTT. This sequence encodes CSASQGSREKLFF.

As DNA, the CDR3 is TGTGCCGGGTCGCGGGGAGATGTGAATCAGCCCCAGCATTTT. Its translation: CAGSRGDVNQPQHF. The rearrangement uses TRBV27 and TRBJ1-5, with D hard to call. The CDR3 is made up of 14 amino acids. V was trimmed by 11 bases and J by 4 bases, leaving 18 bases between them. The germline gives CDR1 MNHEY, CDR2 SMNVEV (reference sequence).

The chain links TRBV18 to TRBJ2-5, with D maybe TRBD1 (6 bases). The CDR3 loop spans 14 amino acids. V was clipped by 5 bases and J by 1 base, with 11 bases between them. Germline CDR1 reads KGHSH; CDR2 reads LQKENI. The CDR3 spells CASSSGVPQETQYF. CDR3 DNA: TGTGCCAGCTCATCAGGGGTCCCCCAAGAGACCCAGTACTTC.

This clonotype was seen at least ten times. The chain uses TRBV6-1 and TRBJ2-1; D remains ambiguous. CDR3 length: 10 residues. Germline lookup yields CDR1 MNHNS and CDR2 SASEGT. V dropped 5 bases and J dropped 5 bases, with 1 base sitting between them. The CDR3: CASSNNEQFF. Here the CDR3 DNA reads TGTGCCAGCAGTAACAATGAGCAGTTCTTC.

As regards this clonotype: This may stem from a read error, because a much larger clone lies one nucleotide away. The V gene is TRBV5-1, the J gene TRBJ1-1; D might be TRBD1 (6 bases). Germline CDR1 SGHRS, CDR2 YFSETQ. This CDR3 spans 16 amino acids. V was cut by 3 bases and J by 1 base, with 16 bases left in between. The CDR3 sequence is CASSSPPGHGNTEAFF. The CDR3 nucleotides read TGCGCCAGCAGCTCTCCCCCGGGACACGGGAACACTGAAGCTTTCTTT.

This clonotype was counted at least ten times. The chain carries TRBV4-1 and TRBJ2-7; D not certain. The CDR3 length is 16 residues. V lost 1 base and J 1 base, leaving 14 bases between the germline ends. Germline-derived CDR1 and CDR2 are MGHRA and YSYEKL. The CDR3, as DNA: TGCGCCAGCAGCCAAGTGATTGTCTGGGCTTCCTACGAGCAGTACTTC. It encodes CASSQVIVWASYEQYF.

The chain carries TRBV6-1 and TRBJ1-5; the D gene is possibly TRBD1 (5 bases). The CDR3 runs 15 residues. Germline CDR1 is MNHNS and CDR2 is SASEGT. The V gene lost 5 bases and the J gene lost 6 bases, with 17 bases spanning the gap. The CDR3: CASSRTRVLRQPQHF. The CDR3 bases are TGTGCCAGCAGTCGAACCAGGGTTCTTCGTCAGCCCCAGCATTTT.

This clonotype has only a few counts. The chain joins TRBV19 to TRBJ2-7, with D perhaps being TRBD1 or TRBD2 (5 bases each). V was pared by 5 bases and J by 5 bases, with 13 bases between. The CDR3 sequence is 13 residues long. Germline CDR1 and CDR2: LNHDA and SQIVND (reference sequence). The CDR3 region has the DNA TGTGCCAGTAGTTACGCAGGGAGCCACGAGCAGTACTTC. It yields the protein CASSYAGSHEQYF.

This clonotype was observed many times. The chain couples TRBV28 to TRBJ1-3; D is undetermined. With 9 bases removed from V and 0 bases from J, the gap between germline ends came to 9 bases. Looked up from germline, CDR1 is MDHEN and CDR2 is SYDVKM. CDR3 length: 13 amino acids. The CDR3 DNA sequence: TGTGCCAGTCCGACTAACTCTGGAAACACCATATATTTT. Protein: CASPTNSGNTIYF.

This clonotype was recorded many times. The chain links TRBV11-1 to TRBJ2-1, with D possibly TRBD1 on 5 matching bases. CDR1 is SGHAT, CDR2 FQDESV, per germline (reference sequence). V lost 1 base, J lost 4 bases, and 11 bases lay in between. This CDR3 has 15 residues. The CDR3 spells CASSLGLGVYNEQFF. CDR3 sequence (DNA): TGTGCCAGCAGCTTAGGGTTAGGGGTTTACAATGAGCAGTTCTTC.

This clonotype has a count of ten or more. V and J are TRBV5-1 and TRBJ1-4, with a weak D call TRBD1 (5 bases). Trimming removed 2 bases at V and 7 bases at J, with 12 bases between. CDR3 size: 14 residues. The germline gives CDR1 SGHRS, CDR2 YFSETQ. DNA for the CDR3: TGCGCCAGCAGCTTTGCGGGGGTTACTGAAAAACTGTTTTTT. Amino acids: CASSFAGVTEKLFF.